Listed below are T cell receptor beta chains from one sample, sequenced in a study of T cell clonotyping in hematopoietic cell transplantation. Here immunoSEQ multiplex PCR was the method, and the copy in TCRdb shows in-frame clones only, minus some. The top ten hold approximately 0.64% of the sample, which has some 7,000 clones, nearly 99% seen once. The sequencing here drew on PBMCs, taken 30 days after allogeneic stem cell transplant. Receptors originate from a male patient between 60 and 69 years old who had an allogeneic stem cell transplant from a related donor, so the T cells may come from the graft donor. Some clones in this sample may be carry-over from other donors' samples. Both conserved end residues are part of each CDR3. Fields, in order: J gene, D gene, V gene, clone size, CDR3 protein, CDR3 DNA. The D gene is left open where the match is weak. Rows may omit the clone size; those that give it use once, few, many or a size class.

TRBJ1-5 . TRBV5-8 . CASSPGTSSGYQPQHF TGTGCCAGCAGCCCAGGGACTTCAAGCGGTTATCAGCCCCAGCATTTT
TRBJ1-2 . TRBV15 . CATSRDRGRNYGYTF TGTGCCACCAGCAGAGATCGGGGCAGAAACTATGGCTACACCTTC
TRBJ1-1 . TRBV19 . CASSIDYSEAFF TGTGCCAGTAGTATAGATTACAGTGAAGCTTTCTTT
TRBJ1-5 . TRBV5-4 once CASSSPHGGSNQPQHF TGTGCCAGCAGCTCTCCTCATGGGGGCAGTAATCAGCCCCAGCATTTT
TRBJ2-1 TRBD1 TRBV9 . CASSEGAAGASEQFF TGTGCCAGCAGCGAGGGGGCGGCGGGTGCCTCTGAGCAGTTCTTC
TRBJ2-7 . TRBV29-1 . CSVEGQSIYEQYF TGCAGCGTTGAAGGCCAGTCGATCTACGAGCAGTACTTC
TRBJ1-2 TRBD1 TRBV7-9 once CASSYGQGMYGYTF TGTGCCAGCAGCTACGGACAGGGGATGTATGGCTACACCTTC
TRBJ1-5 . TRBV5-6 . CASSLGRDRNQPQHF TGTGCCAGCAGCTTGGGGAGAGACAGAAATCAGCCCCAGCATTTT
TRBJ2-3 . TRBV14 once CASSQELDTQYF TGTGCCAGCAGCCAAGAATTAGATACGCAGTATTTT
TRBJ2-1 . TRBV9 . CASSVVPSSYNEQFF TGTGCCAGCAGCGTAGTCCCGAGCTCCTACAATGAGCAGTTCTTC
TRBJ2-5 . TRBV5-1 . CASSLDQETQYF TGCGCCAGCAGCTTAGATCAAGAGACCCAGTACTTC
TRBJ1-5 TRBD1 TRBV15 . CATSRGGGGNQPQHF TGTGCCACCAGCAGAGGAGGGGGCGGCAATCAGCCCCAGCATTTT
TRBJ1-1 . TRBV7-9 . CASSFRGNTEAFF TGTGCCAGCAGCTTTCGGGGGAACACTGAAGCTTTCTTT
TRBJ2-1 . TRBV21-1 . CASRDRKGAPYNEQFF TGTGCCAGCAGGGACCGGAAAGGGGCCCCCTACAATGAGCAGTTCTTC
TRBJ2-7 . TRBV4-1 . CASSQNDGENYEQYF TGCGCCAGCAGCCAAAACGACGGGGAGAACTACGAGCAGTACTTC
TRBJ1-2 . TRBV6-5 . CASSYGGAGYTF TGTGCCAGCAGTTACGGGGGGGCTGGCTACACCTTC
TRBJ2-1 . TRBV2 . CASSEGRGTGEQFF TGTGCCAGCAGTGAAGGCAGGGGAACGGGTGAGCAGTTCTTC
TRBJ2-7 TRBD1 TRBV6-5 . CASSSHRGYEQYF TGTGCCAGCAGCTCGCACAGGGGCTACGAGCAGTACTTC
TRBJ2-5 . TRBV4-1 . CASRPLLDPQETQYF TGCGCCAGCAGGCCCTTACTAGACCCCCAAGAGACCCAGTACTTC
TRBJ2-2 . TRBV7-9 . CASSLADPGELFF TGTGCCAGCAGCTTAGCAGATCCCGGGGAGCTGTTTTTT
TRBJ1-1 . TRBV23-1 . CASSPYVENTEAFF TGCGCCAGCAGTCCGTACGTGGAGAACACTGAAGCTTTCTTT
TRBJ2-7 . TRBV2 once CASSGAPSHEQYF TGTGCCAGCAGTGGGGCCCCTTCCCACGAGCAGTACTTC